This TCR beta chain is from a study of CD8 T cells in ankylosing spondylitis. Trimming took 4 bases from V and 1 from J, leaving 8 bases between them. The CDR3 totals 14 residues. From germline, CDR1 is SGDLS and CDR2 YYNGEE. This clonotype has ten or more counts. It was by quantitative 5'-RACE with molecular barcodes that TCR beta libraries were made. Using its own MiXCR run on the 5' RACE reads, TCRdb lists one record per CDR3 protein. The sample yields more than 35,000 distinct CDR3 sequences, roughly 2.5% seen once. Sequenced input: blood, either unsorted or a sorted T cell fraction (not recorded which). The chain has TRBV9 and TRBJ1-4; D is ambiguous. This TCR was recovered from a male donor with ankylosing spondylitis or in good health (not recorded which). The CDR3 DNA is TGTGCCAGCAGCCTGGCACTAACTAATGAAAAACTGTTTTTT. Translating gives CASSLALTNEKLFF.